This TCR beta chain appears in the sequencing data of a study of blood T cell repertoires in COVID-19. TCRdb's table, derived via immunoSEQ multiplex PCR, lists solely in-frame clones and lacks some. The sample carries some 310,000 clones, nearly 90% recorded once. Germline V gene sequence: CDR1 MNHEY, CDR2 SMNVEV (reference sequence). The CDR3 has 14 residues. Trimming left V 5 bases short and J 1 base short, with 9 bases between. This sequence originates from a middle-aged woman with COVID-19, enrolled during active disease. This chain links TRBV27 with TRBJ1-3; tentatively, D is TRBD1 (5 bases). The sequencing input was peripheral blood. The CDR3 is CASSTRASGNTIYF. The CDR3 nucleotides read TGTGCCAGCAGTACCAGGGCGTCTGGAAACACCATATATTTT.